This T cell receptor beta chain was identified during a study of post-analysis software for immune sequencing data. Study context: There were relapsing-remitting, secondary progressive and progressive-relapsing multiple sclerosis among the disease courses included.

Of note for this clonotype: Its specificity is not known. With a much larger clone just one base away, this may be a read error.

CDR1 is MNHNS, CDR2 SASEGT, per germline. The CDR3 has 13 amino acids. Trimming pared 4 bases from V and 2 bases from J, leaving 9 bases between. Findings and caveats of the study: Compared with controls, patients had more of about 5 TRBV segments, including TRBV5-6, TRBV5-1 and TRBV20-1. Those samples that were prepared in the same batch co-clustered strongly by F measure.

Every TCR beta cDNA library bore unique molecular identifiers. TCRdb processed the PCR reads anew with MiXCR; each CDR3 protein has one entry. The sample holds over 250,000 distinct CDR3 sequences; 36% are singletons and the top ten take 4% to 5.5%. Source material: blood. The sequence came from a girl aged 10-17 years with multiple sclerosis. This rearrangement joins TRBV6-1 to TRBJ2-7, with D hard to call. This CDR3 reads CASSGMDAYEQYF. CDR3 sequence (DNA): TGTGCCAGCAGTGGAATGGACGCCTACGAGCAGTACTTC.